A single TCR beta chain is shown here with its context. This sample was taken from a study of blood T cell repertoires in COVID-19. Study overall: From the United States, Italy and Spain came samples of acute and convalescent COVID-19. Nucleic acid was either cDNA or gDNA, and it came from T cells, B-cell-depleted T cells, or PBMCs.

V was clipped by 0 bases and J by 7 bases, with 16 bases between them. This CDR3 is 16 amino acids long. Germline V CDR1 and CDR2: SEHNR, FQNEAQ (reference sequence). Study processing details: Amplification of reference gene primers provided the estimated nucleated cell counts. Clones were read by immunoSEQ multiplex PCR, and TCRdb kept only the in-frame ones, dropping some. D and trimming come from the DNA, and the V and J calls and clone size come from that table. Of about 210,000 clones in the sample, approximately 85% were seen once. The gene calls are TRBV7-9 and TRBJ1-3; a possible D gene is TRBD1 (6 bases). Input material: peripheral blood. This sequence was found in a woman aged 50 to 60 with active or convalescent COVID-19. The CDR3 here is CASSLARGQGRNTIYF. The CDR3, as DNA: TGTGCCAGCAGCTTAGCGCGGGGGCAGGGGCGGAACACCATATATTTT.